What follows are 7 T cell receptor beta chains derived from one specimen sequenced in a study of CD8 T cells in ankylosing spondylitis. TCRdb re-called the 5' RACE reads through MiXCR, storing one row per CDR3 protein. Here the sample spans over 150,000 distinct CDR3 sequences, roughly 13% being singletons. Sequencing was performed on blood, either unsorted or a sorted T cell fraction (not recorded which). These receptors all stem from a male donor with ankylosing spondylitis or in good health (not recorded which).

This clonotype was seen more than once but under ten times. The rearrangement joins TRBV4-1 to TRBJ2-7, with TRBD1 identical over 7 bases. The CDR3 covers 18 residues. Trimming took 4 bases from V and 0 from J; bases not matched to a gene: 15. Germline CDR1 MGHRA, CDR2 YSYEKL. The CDR3 bases are TGCGCCAGCAGCCTGGGGATTGGGAGCACAGGGGTCTCCTACGAGCAGTACTTC. Its protein product is CASSLGIGSTGVSYEQYF.

This clonotype has more than one count but fewer than ten. V is TRBV4-2 and J is TRBJ1-5; perhaps TRBD1 as D (5 bases). Germline CDR1 reads LGHNA; CDR2 reads YNFKEQ. Deletions cut 5 bases from V and 9 bases from J, with 14 bases between. CDR3 length: 13 amino acids. In DNA form, the CDR3 reads TGTGCCAGCAGCGCCGACAGTACTGTGCCCCAGCATTTT. It specifies CASSADSTVPQHF.

This clonotype was counted only a few times. The rearrangement joins TRBV4-1 to TRBJ2-2; D is unclear. V was clipped by 4 bases and J by 3 bases, with 12 bases between them. The CDR3 runs to 15 residues. Germline values: CDR1 MGHRA, CDR2 YSYEKL. The chain's CDR3 is CASSRLTIDTGELFF. In DNA, the CDR3 is TGCGCCAGCAGCCGATTGACAATCGACACCGGGGAGCTGTTTTTT.

This clonotype has just a few counts. The chain links TRBV29-1 to TRBJ1-3; TRBD1 matches at 8 bases. Germline lookup yields CDR1 SQVTM and CDR2 ANQGSEA. The CDR3 loop spans 14 amino acids. The V segment lost 8 bases and the J segment 4 bases; nucleotides outside the gene matches: 10. The DNA of the CDR3 is TGCAGCTTTGTGGGACAGGAGAAAGGAAACACCATATATTTT. Translated, it gives CSFVGQEKGNTIYF. Drawing the rest from reference TRBV29-1 and TRBJ1-3, the complete variable domain is SAVISQKPSRDICQRGTSLTIQCQVDSQVTMMFWYRQQPGQSLTLIATANQGSEATYESGFVIDKFPISRPNLTFSTLTVSNMSPEDSSIYLCSFVGQEKGNTIYFGEGSWLTVV.

In its sample, this clonotype was seen a few times. CDR3 bases: TGTGCCAGCAGGGGCGGGCTTAGCGGGTCGAACAATGAGCAGTTCTTC. Protein: CASRGGLSGSNNEQFF. V usage is TRBV6-1 and J usage is TRBJ2-1, with 7 bases aligning to TRBD2. CDR3 size: 16 residues. Trimming removed 6 bases from V and 5 bases from J; junction bases left unmatched: 13. Looked up from germline, CDR1 is MNHNS and CDR2 is SASEGT.

The rearrangement joins TRBV6-5 to TRBJ2-5; 9 nucleotides agree with TRBD1. Trimming cost V 4 bases and J 3 bases; bases outside gene matches: 6. Germline V gene lookup returns CDR1 MNHEY and CDR2 SVGAGI. The CDR3 loop spans 15 amino acids. CDR3 nucleotide sequence: TGTGCCAGCAGTTGGGGGACAGGGTGGAAAGAGACCCAGTACTTC. This codes for CASSWGTGWKETQYF.

This chain links TRBV3-1 with TRBJ2-1, with 13 bases identical to TRBD2. The CDR3 length is 17 residues. From germline, CDR1 is LGHDT and CDR2 YNNKEL (reference sequence). The J segment lost 4 bases and the V segment lost 4 bases, leaving 7 bases of the junction unmatched. The CDR3, as DNA: TGTGCCAGCAGCCGGAGACTAGCGGGAGGACTTTACAATGAGCAGTTCTTC. It yields the protein CASSRRLAGGLYNEQFF.